The clone carrying this T cell receptor (beta chain) turned up a few times. Each CDR3 protein gets one entry after TCRdb re-called the PCR reads with MiXCR. Of about 640,000 distinct CDR3 sequences in the sample, nearly 20% were seen once. The data derive from a study of molecular identifiers for immune sequencing clone quantification. The V segment lost 6 bases and the J segment 5 bases; nucleotides outside the gene matches: 9. Germline CDR1 and CDR2: SEHNR and FQNEAQ (reference sequence). The CDR3 spans 14 residues. The sequenced sample consisted of naive CD8+ T cells from blood, with Jurkat cell RNA spiked in. Subset meaning: FACS-sorted CD8+CD4-CCR7+CD45RA+ naive T cells. The chain links TRBV7-9 to TRBJ2-7; 8 bases are shared with TRBD1. This clonotype was obtained from a human donor in good health. Some libraries in this study had Jurkat cell RNA spiked in. This CDR3 reads CASSSDRESHEQYF. The CDR3 nucleotides read TGTGCCAGCAGTTCGGACAGGGAAAGCCACGAGCAGTACTTC.